These 15 T cell receptor beta chains came from one sample sequenced in a study of blood T cell repertoires in COVID-19. Using immunoSEQ multiplex PCR, the repertoire was profiled, and TCRdb retains in-frame clones only, with some absent. The table records about 260,000 clones, 88% of them present only once. Sample: PBMCs or T cells enriched from blood (not recorded which). These receptors were collected from a woman between 50 and 59 years old who had recovered from COVID-19.

The chain is built from TRBV12-5 and TRBJ2-5; TRBD1 aligns across 8 bases. The CDR3 length is 14 residues. The V segment lost 6 bases and the J segment 4 bases; nucleotides outside the gene matches: 7. Germline CDR1 LGHNT, CDR2 FRNRAP. The CDR3 DNA reads as TGTGCTAGTGGATCGAGTGACAGGGGAGAGACCCAGTACTTC. It specifies CASGSSDRGETQYF.

This chain joins TRBV6-6 and TRBJ2-3; weak D call: TRBD2 (7 bases). The germline V gene encodes CDR1 MNHNY and CDR2 SVGAGI (reference sequence). V lost 6 bases to trimming and J lost 0 bases, with 28 bases between them. CDR3 size: 20 residues. The CDR3: CASSLDRLAGPLASTDTQYF. The CDR3 DNA sequence: TGTGCCAGCAGCCTAGACAGGTTAGCGGGTCCTCTGGCGAGCACAGATACGCAGTATTTT.

The V call is TRBV28, the J call TRBJ1-5, with TRBD1 matching 8 bases. Germline lookup yields CDR1 MDHEN and CDR2 SYDVKM. This CDR3 is built from 12 residues. This CDR3 reads CGSGQGKEPQHF. The CDR3, as DNA: TGTGGGTCAGGACAGGGAAAGGAGCCCCAGCATTTT.

This clone was seen only a few times. V gene TRBV6-2 or TRBV6-3 combines with J gene TRBJ1-1; 10 bases are shared with TRBD1. The CDR3 is 17 residues long. V lost 5 bases to trimming and J lost 0 bases; unmatched junction nucleotides: 9. Germline CDR1 and CDR2: MNHEY and SVGEGT. The CDR3 DNA is TGTGCCAGCAGTGACCTGGACAGGGGGACCATGAACACTGAAGCTTTCTTT. It specifies CASSDLDRGTMNTEAFF.

This clone was observed a handful of times. The chain joins TRBV6-2 or TRBV6-3 to TRBJ2-1; 10 positions match TRBD2. The germline V gene has CDR1 MNHEY and CDR2 SVGEGT. Trimming at V came to 6 bases and at J to 4 bases, leaving 6 bases not matched to a gene. This CDR3 comprises 15 residues. In DNA form, the CDR3 reads TGTGCCAGCAGCCCAGCGGGAGGGAATTACAATGAGCAGTTCTTC. The encoded protein is CASSPAGGNYNEQFF.

The sample holds a few counts of this clone. The rearrangement uses TRBV2 and TRBJ1-1; no clear D. Germline V gene lookup returns CDR1 SNHLY and CDR2 FYNNEI. V lost 10 bases, J lost 0 bases, and 15 bases lay in between. This CDR3 contains 14 residues. The CDR3 sequence: CATQAQTMNTEAFF. The DNA of the CDR3 is TGTGCCACCCAGGCGCAGACTATGAACACTGAAGCTTTCTTT.

This clone has just one count. The V gene is TRBV19, the J gene TRBJ1-3, with D uncertain. In germline, CDR1 is LNHDA, CDR2 SQIVND (reference sequence). This CDR3 is built from 13 residues. V shed 10 bases and J shed 4 bases, with 14 bases lying between them. CDR3 in amino acids: CATGRDLGNTIYF. CDR3 sequence (DNA): TGTGCCACTGGGCGGGATCTCGGAAACACCATATATTTT.

The chain recombines TRBV28 with TRBJ2-7; 7 nucleotides line up with TRBD2. V shed 3 bases and J 0 bases; nucleotides not matched to a gene: 5. The CDR3 covers 15 residues. Germline V gives CDR1 MDHEN, CDR2 SYDVKM. CDR3 DNA sequence: TGTGCCAGCAGTTTCGCTAGCGGACTCTCCTACGAGCAGTACTTC. The encoded protein is CASSFASGLSYEQYF.

This clone was observed a handful of times. The chain links TRBV30 to TRBJ2-5, with a possible D match to TRBD2 (5 bases). The V end lost 3 bases, the J end lost 5 bases, and 10 bases lay between the germline ends. The germline gives CDR1 GTSNPN, CDR2 SVGIG (reference sequence). The CDR3 has 12 residues. CDR3 nucleotide sequence: TGTGCCTGGAGAGGAGGCGGGGAGACCCAGTACTTC. This gives the protein CAWRGGGETQYF. Drawing the rest from reference TRBV30 and TRBJ2-5, the complete variable domain is SQTIHQWPATLVQPVGSPLSLECTVEGTSNPNLYWYRQAAGRGLQLLFYSVGIGQISSEVPQNLSASRPQDRQFILSSKKLLLSDSGFYLCAWRGGGETQYFGPGTRLLVL.

A word on this clone: One end of the junction is discordant with germline, which a read error may explain. The V and J genes are TRBV7-2 and TRBJ2-1; perhaps TRBD1 as D (6 bases). Germline V gene lookup returns CDR1 SGHTA and CDR2 FQGNSA. CDR3 length: 11 residues. Here the CDR3 reads CASSLGQVWIF. The CDR3 nucleotides are TGTGCCAGCAGCTTAGGACAGGTTTGGATCTTC.

V and J are TRBV5-1 and TRBJ1-1, with a weak D call TRBD1 (6 bases). Trimming took off 1 base at V and 1 base at J, with 11 bases between the two ends. The CDR3 is 15 amino acids. The germline gives CDR1 SGHRS, CDR2 YFSETQ. The CDR3 loop reads CASSLSQGTNTEAFF. DNA for the CDR3: TGCGCCAGCAGCTTGTCCCAGGGGACGAACACTGAAGCTTTCTTT.

This clone was seen only once. The chain joins TRBV27 to TRBJ2-7, with D possibly TRBD2 on 5 matching bases. Germline V CDR1 and CDR2: MNHEY, SMNVEV (reference sequence). There are 17 residues in the CDR3. V was trimmed by 5 bases and J by 2 bases, leaving 22 bases between them. This chain's CDR3 is CASSPGPISGAPYEQYF. The CDR3 region has the DNA TGTGCCAGCAGTCCAGGCCCAATAAGCGGCGCTCCCTACGAGCAGTACTTC.

V gene TRBV7-9 combines with J gene TRBJ1-1; no firm D call. The V end was cut by 2 bases, the J end by 1 base, with 11 bases between. Germline CDR1 reads SEHNR; CDR2 reads FQNEAQ (reference sequence). This CDR3 has 15 residues. CDR3 loop: CASSLWPQKNTEAFF. The CDR3 DNA is TGTGCCAGCAGCTTATGGCCACAGAAGAACACTGAAGCTTTCTTT.

This sequence joins TRBV2 and TRBJ2-1; 9 nucleotides agree with TRBD1. The trim removed 6 bases at V and 4 bases at J, leaving 7 bases unmatched. CDR1 and CDR2 from the germline V gene are SNHLY and FYNNEI. CDR3 length equals 15 residues. CDR3 region: CASRGPGQGYNEQFF. The CDR3 DNA follows: TGTGCCAGCAGGGGGCCGGGACAGGGATACAATGAGCAGTTCTTC.

V and J are TRBV7-9 and TRBJ1-2; 8 nucleotides match TRBD1. After removal of 6 bases from V and 6 bases from J, the junction contained 9 bases not matched to a gene. The CDR3 covers 14 residues. Germline V gene sequence: CDR1 SEHNR, CDR2 FQNEAQ (reference sequence). The CDR3 loop is CASSANRGVDGYTF. The CDR3 nucleotides are TGTGCCAGCAGTGCCAACAGGGGGGTGGATGGCTACACCTTC.